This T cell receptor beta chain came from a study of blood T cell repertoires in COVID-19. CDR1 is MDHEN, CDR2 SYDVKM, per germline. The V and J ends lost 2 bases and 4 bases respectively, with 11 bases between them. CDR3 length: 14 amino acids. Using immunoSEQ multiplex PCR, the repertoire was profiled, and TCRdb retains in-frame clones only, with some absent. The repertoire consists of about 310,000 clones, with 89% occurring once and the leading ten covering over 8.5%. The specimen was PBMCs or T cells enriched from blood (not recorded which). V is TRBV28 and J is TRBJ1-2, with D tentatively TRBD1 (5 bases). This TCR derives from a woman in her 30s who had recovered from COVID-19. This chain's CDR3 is CASSLIGAAYGYTF. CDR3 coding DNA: TGTGCCAGCAGTTTAATTGGGGCAGCCTATGGCTACACCTTC.